A single sample is the source of the 12 T cell receptor beta chains below, sequenced in a study of early T cells in non-severe SARS-CoV-2 infection. Each CDR3 protein is one row after TCRdb ran MiXCR on the 5' RACE reads. The table has approximately 50,000 distinct CDR3 sequences, approximately 7.6% seen once. Sequenced: whole blood. The receptors here all came from an adult who was a healthcare worker with PCR-confirmed SARS-CoV-2 infection or an uninfected control (not recorded which).

This sequence joins TRBV20-1 and TRBJ1-1; D uncertain. Germline CDR1 reads DFQATT; CDR2 reads SNEGSKA (reference sequence). Trimming removed 0 bases at V and 3 bases at J, with 8 bases between. The CDR3 loop spans 13 amino acids. The CDR3 DNA reads TGCAGTGCTAGAGATCATAGTGACACTGAAGCTTTCTTT. The encoded protein is CSARDHSDTEAFF.

V gene TRBV19 combines with J gene TRBJ1-5; the D is unclear. V was pared by 3 bases and J by 6 bases, with 18 bases between. Germline V CDR1 and CDR2: LNHDA, SQIVND (reference sequence). The CDR3 loop spans 16 amino acids. CDR3 coding DNA: TGTGCCAGTAGTATCGCCGCCTTCGCGAGTAGTCAGCCCCAGCATTTT. It yields the protein CASSIAAFASSQPQHF.

This clonotype was counted many times. This chain joins TRBV2 and TRBJ1-3, with TRBD1 matching over 9 bases. Losses at the gene ends were 8 bases for V and 0 bases for J; bases not matched to a gene: 8. The CDR3 spans 16 residues. Germline loops: CDR1 SNHLY, CDR2 FYNNEI. This CDR3 reads CASRPPGQGSGNTIYF. DNA of the CDR3: TGTGCCAGCCGACCCCCGGGACAGGGCTCTGGAAACACCATATATTTT. The complete variable domain, with remaining parts taken from reference TRBV2 and TRBJ1-3, reads EPEVTQTPSHQVTQMGQEVILRCVPISNHLYFYWYRQILGQKVEFLVSFYNNEISEKSEIFDDQFSVERPDGSNFTLKIRSTKLEDSAMYFCASRPPGQGSGNTIYFGEGSWLTVV.

By sample fraction, this clonotype is medium-sized. The chain employs TRBV11-2 and TRBJ2-7; D may be TRBD2 (5 bases). Trimming took off 5 bases at V and 5 bases at J, with 10 bases between the two ends. This CDR3 is built from 12 residues. Germline CDR1 SGHAT, CDR2 FQNNGV. The CDR3 reads CASSLTRNEQYF. The CDR3 DNA is TGTGCCAGCAGCCTTACTAGGAACGAGCAGTACTTC.

Only a few counts were recorded for this clonotype. The chain has TRBV5-1 and TRBJ1-4, with D unresolved. Looked up from germline, CDR1 is SGHRS and CDR2 is YFSETQ. The CDR3 totals 14 residues. V was trimmed by 3 bases and J by 1 base, leaving 7 bases between them. The CDR3 is CASSSEGTNEKLFF. CDR3 nucleotides: TGCGCCAGCAGCTCGGAGGGAACTAATGAAAAACTGTTTTTT.

This chain connects TRBV29-1 to TRBJ2-7; maybe TRBD1 (5 bases). V shed 4 bases and J shed 4 bases, with 17 bases lying between them. In germline, CDR1 is SQVTM, CDR2 ANQGSEA. The CDR3 runs to 14 residues. The DNA for the CDR3 is TGCAGCGTTGTATTTACCACAGGAACGTACGAGCAGTACTTC. It yields the protein CSVVFTTGTYEQYF.

This clonotype has a handful of counts. The chain is built from TRBV11-1 and TRBJ2-2; D perhaps matches TRBD2 (6 bases). Trimming cost V 5 bases and J 7 bases, with 14 bases left between them. CDR1 is SGHAT and CDR2 is FQDESV in the germline V gene (reference sequence). This CDR3 spans 14 amino acids. CDR3 loop: CASSPIFGGGELFF. CDR3 in DNA: TGTGCCAGCAGCCCGATCTTCGGGGGCGGGGAGCTGTTTTTT.

This clonotype has just a few counts. The chain uses TRBV3-1 and TRBJ2-7; D gene unclear. Germline CDR1 reads LGHDT; CDR2 reads YNNKEL (reference sequence). Trimming took 2 bases from V and 3 from J, leaving 2 bases between them. The CDR3 has 11 residues. CDR3 in amino acids: CASSQRYEQYF. CDR3 bases: TGTGCCAGCAGCCAACGCTACGAGCAGTACTTC.

This clonotype was observed many times. The chain employs TRBV27 and TRBJ2-6; D is ambiguous. In germline, CDR1 is MNHEY, CDR2 SMNVEV (reference sequence). The CDR3 runs 14 residues. V was pared by 1 base and J by 1 base, with 2 bases between. The CDR3 is CASSLYSGANVLTF. CDR3 coding DNA: TGTGCCAGCAGTTTATATTCTGGGGCCAACGTCCTGACTTTC. Together with reference TRBV27 and TRBJ2-6, the CDR3 gives the full variable domain: EAQVTQNPRYLITVTGKKLTVTCSQNMNHEYMSWYRQDPGLGLRQIYYSMNVEVTDKGDVPEGYKVSRKEKRNFPLILESPSPNQTSLYFCASSLYSGANVLTFGAGSRLTVL.

This clonotype was detected only a few times. The chain uses TRBV4-1 and TRBJ1-5; 7 nucleotides agree with TRBD1. The trim removed 1 base at V and 5 bases at J, leaving 8 bases unmatched. CDR3 length: 16 residues. From germline, CDR1 is MGHRA and CDR2 YSYEKL. The CDR3, as DNA: TGCGCCAGCAGCCAAGTTTGGGGACAGTTTTATCAGCCCCAGCATTTT. It yields the protein CASSQVWGQFYQPQHF.

This clonotype was counted between two and nine times. This rearrangement joins TRBV29-1 to TRBJ1-3; D is possibly TRBD1 (6 bases). The CDR3 extends over 12 amino acids. Trimming took 5 bases from V and 4 from J, leaving 9 bases between them. Germline CDR1 is SQVTM and CDR2 is ANQGSEA. Here the CDR3 reads CSVPGHGNTIYF. The CDR3 DNA reads TGCAGCGTTCCGGGACACGGAAACACCATATATTTT. Together with reference TRBV29-1 and TRBJ1-3, the CDR3 gives the full variable domain: SAVISQKPSRDICQRGTSLTIQCQVDSQVTMMFWYRQQPGQSLTLIATANQGSEATYESGFVIDKFPISRPNLTFSTLTVSNMSPEDSSIYLCSVPGHGNTIYFGEGSWLTVV.

This clonotype occurred a few times. V and J are TRBV28 and TRBJ2-7; no reliable D call. Trimming pared 3 bases from V and 3 bases from J, leaving 6 bases between. This CDR3 has 12 residues. Per the germline V gene, CDR1 is MDHEN and CDR2 is SYDVKM. The CDR3 nucleotides read TGTGCCAGCAGTTTCTCCGGCTACGAGCAGTACTTC. It encodes CASSFSGYEQYF.